The 12 T cell receptor beta chains below all came from one sample that was sequenced in a study of regulatory dendritic cells for organ transplantation. Sequenced by immunoSEQ multiplex PCR; TCRdb stores in-frame clones only, minus some. The sample has around 10,000 clones; more than 55% are singletons. Material: memory CD8+ T cells from blood. Subset meaning: CD45RO+ memory T cells. All receptors derive from a human donor in good health.

The V gene is TRBV4-3, the J gene TRBJ1-4; 7 positions agree with TRBD1. The germline V gene encodes CDR1 LGHNA and CDR2 YSLEER. With V trimmed by 1 base and J by 11 bases, 7 bases remained unmatched. CDR3 length: 14 amino acids. The chain's CDR3 is CASSQGSGGGKLFF. Here the CDR3 DNA reads TGCGCCAGCAGCCAAGGGTCAGGGGGAGGCAAACTGTTTTTT.

The chain couples TRBV5-4 to TRBJ2-1; D is ambiguous. CDR1 and CDR2 from the germline V gene are SGHNT and YYREEE (reference sequence). CDR3 length equals 12 residues. With 4 bases removed from V and 8 bases from J, the gap between germline ends came to 10 bases. The CDR3 reads CASSPNVHEQFF. The CDR3 bases are TGTGCCAGCAGCCCCAACGTCCATGAGCAGTTCTTC. Supplemented by reference TRBV5-4 and TRBJ2-1, the full variable domain reads ETGVTQSPTHLIKTRGQQVTLRCSSQSGHNTVSWYQQALGQGPQFIFQYYREEENGRGNFPPRFSGLQFPNYSSELNVNALELDDSALYLCASSPNVHEQFFGPGTRLTVL.

The table lists this clone with a count of one. One end of the junction is discordant with germline, which a read error may explain. The gene calls are TRBV20-1 and TRBJ1-3; D is undetermined. Germline loops: CDR1 DFQATT, CDR2 SNEGSKA (reference sequence). The CDR3 totals 11 residues. The CDR3 nucleotides are TGCAGTGTTAAACCGATTCCTCCACTATTTTTT. Encoded protein: CSVKPIPPLFF.

This clone was observed a few times. V usage is TRBV15 and J usage is TRBJ2-3; 11 positions match TRBD2. With V trimmed by 7 bases and J by 4 bases, 16 bases remained unmatched. This CDR3 has 18 residues. Per the germline V gene, CDR1 is LNHNV and CDR2 is YYDKDF (reference sequence). The chain's CDR3 is CATTPRHLTSGRSDTQYF. The CDR3, as DNA: TGTGCCACCACCCCCCGGCACCTAACTAGCGGGAGATCAGATACGCAGTATTTT. The full variable domain, in which reference TRBV15 and TRBJ2-3 provide the parts outside the CDR3, is DAMVIQNPRYQVTQFGKPVTLSCSQTLNHNVMYWYQQKSSQAPKLLFHYYDKDFNNEADTPDNFQSRRPNTSFCFLDIRSPGLGDTAMYLCATTPRHLTSGRSDTQYFGPGTRLTVL.

A single count supports this clone. The chain links TRBV11-2 to TRBJ2-1, with D tentatively TRBD1 or TRBD2 (5 bases each). Trimming removed 2 bases at V and 5 bases at J, with 13 bases between. Per the germline V gene, CDR1 is SGHAT and CDR2 is FQNNGV. The CDR3 has 15 amino acids. DNA for the CDR3: TGTGCCAGCAGCTTAACCGGGGCTCTAAACAATGAGCAGTTCTTC. This encodes CASSLTGALNNEQFF.

The chain couples TRBV15 to TRBJ2-6, with D tentatively TRBD2 (5 bases). Germline CDR1 is LNHNV and CDR2 is YYDKDF (reference sequence). The CDR3 is made up of 16 amino acids. With 1 base removed from V and 2 bases from J, the gap between germline ends came to 9 bases. CDR3 nucleotides: TGTGCCACCAGCAGAGCTGAGGGTACTGGGGCCAACGTCCTGACTTTC. This encodes CATSRAEGTGANVLTF.

This chain connects TRBV2 to TRBJ2-5; tentatively, D is TRBD2 (5 bases). V was clipped by 7 bases and J by 1 base, with 13 bases between them. This CDR3 has 14 residues. Germline CDR1 reads SNHLY; CDR2 reads FYNNEI. In DNA, the CDR3 is TGTGCCAGCAAAGTGAGAGGGAGCCAAGAGACCCAGTACTTC. This gives the protein CASKVRGSQETQYF.

The chain's CDR3 is CASNGHSSYEQYF. CDR3 sequence (DNA): TGTGCCAGCAACGGCCACAGCTCCTACGAGCAGTACTTC. The chain joins TRBV2 to TRBJ2-7; D gene ambiguous. The V gene lost 7 bases and the J gene lost 0 bases, with 10 bases spanning the gap. CDR1 is SNHLY, CDR2 FYNNEI, per germline. This CDR3 is built from 13 residues.

This clone was recorded a few times. The V call is TRBV28, the J call TRBJ2-7, with unresolved D. This CDR3 is built from 13 residues. Trimming removed 8 bases at V and 2 bases at J, with 13 bases between. Germline V CDR1 and CDR2: MDHEN, SYDVKM. CDR3 loop: CASAPAIAYEQYF. In DNA form, the CDR3 reads TGTGCCAGCGCCCCAGCAATAGCCTACGAGCAGTACTTC.

This clone was detected only a few times. The chain links TRBV5-1 to TRBJ2-1, with 13 bases that match TRBD2. The J segment lost 10 bases and the V segment lost 6 bases, leaving 4 bases of the junction unmatched. The CDR3 is 13 amino acids. Germline V gene lookup returns CDR1 SGHRS and CDR2 YFSETQ. This CDR3 is CASKLAGGEEQFF. The CDR3, as DNA: TGCGCCAGCAAACTAGCGGGAGGGGAAGAGCAGTTCTTC.

A single count supports this clone. CDR3 sequence (DNA): TGTGCCAGCAGCCATACGCTTCAGGGGGGACGACCTCGCGATACGCAGTATTTT. The encoded protein is CASSHTLQGGRPRDTQYF. The rearrangement links TRBV7-9 to TRBJ2-3, with TRBD1 as a possible D gene (7 bases). CDR3 length: 18 residues. The germline V gene encodes CDR1 SEHNR and CDR2 FQNEAQ (reference sequence). Trimming stripped 5 bases from V and 6 bases from J, with 27 bases between. The full variable domain, completed using reference TRBV7-9 and TRBJ2-3, is DTGVSQNPRHKITKRGQNVTFRCDPISEHNRLYWYRQTLGQGPEFLTYFQNEAQLEKSRLLSDRFSAERPKGSFSTLEIQRTEQGDSAMYLCASSHTLQGGRPRDTQYFGPGTRLTVL.

J is TRBJ2-2 and V is TRBV4-3; D may be TRBD2 (6 bases). This CDR3 region has 16 residues. V was cut by 2 bases and J by 1 base, with 11 bases left in between. Germline lookup yields CDR1 LGHNA and CDR2 YSLEER. CDR3 amino acids: CASSQKPEGNTGELFF. The CDR3 DNA follows: TGCGCCAGCAGCCAAAAACCGGAGGGGAACACCGGGGAGCTGTTTTTT.